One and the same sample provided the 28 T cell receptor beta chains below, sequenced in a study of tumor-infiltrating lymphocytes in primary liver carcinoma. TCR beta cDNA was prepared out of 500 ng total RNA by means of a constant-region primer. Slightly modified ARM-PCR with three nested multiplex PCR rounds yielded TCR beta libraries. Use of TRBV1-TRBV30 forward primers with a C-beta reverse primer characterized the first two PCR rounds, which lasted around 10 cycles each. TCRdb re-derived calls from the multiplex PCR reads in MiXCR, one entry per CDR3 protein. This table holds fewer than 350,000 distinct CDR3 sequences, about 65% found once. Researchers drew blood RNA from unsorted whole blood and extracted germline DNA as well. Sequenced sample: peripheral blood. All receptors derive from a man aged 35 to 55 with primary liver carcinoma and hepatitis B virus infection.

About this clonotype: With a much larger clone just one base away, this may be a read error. This CDR3 reads CASSYTDRVWNSPLHF. DNA for the CDR3: TGTGCCAGCAGCTACACTGACAGGGTATGGAATTCACCCCTCCACTTT. This sequence joins TRBV5-4 and TRBJ1-6; 7 positions match TRBD1. The V gene end was trimmed by 3 bases and the J gene end by 7 bases; junction bases not matched to a gene: 10. This CDR3 is built from 16 residues. The germline V gene has CDR1 SGHNT and CDR2 YYREEE (reference sequence).

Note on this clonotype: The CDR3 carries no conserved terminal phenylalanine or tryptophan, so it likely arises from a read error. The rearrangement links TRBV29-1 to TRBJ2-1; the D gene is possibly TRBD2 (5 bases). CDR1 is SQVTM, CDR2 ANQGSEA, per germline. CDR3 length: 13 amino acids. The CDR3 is CSAAPDYYNEQFI. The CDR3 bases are TGCAGCGCCGCGCCTGACTATTACAACGAGCAGTTCATT.

The CDR3 DNA is TGTGCCAGCAGTTTATGGTCCCACGTGCAGTACTTC. Its protein is CASSLWSHVQYF. The V call is TRBV12-3 or TRBV12-4, the J call TRBJ2-7; D is ambiguous. V was clipped by 2 bases and J by 9 bases, with 11 bases between them. This CDR3 comprises 12 residues.

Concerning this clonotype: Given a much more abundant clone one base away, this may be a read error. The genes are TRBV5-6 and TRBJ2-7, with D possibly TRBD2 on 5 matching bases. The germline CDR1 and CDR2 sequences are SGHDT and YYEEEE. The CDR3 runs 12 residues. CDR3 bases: TGTGCCAGCAGCCACCCCGGGGTCGAGGAGTACTTC. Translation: CASSHPGVEEYF. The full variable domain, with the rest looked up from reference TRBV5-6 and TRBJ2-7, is DAGVTQSPTHLIKTRGQQVTLRCSPKSGHDTVSWYQQALGQGPQFIFQYYEEEERQRGNFPDRFSGHQFPNYSSELNVNALLLGDSALYLCASSHPGVEEYFGPGTRLTVT.

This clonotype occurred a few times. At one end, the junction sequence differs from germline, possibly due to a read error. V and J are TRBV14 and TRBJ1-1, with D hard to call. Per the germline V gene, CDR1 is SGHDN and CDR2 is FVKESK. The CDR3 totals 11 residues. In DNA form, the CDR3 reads TGTGCCAGCAGCCAAGAAACTGGAGCTTTCTTT. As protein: CASSQETGAFF. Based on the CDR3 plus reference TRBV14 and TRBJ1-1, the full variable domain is EAGVTQFPSHSVIEKGQTVTLRCDPISGHDNLYWYRRVMGKEIKFLLHFVKESKQDESGMPNNRFLAERTGGTYSTLKVQPAELEDSGVYFCASSQETGAFFGQGTRLTVV.

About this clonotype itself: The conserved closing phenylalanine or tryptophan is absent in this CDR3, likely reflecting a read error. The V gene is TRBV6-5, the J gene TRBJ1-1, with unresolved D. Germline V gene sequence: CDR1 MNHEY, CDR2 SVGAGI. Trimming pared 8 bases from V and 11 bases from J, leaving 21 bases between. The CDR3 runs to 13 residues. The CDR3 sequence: CASGFPGRPGAFL. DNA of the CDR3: TGTGCCAGCGGTTTCCCCGGACGTCCTGGCGCTTTCTTA.

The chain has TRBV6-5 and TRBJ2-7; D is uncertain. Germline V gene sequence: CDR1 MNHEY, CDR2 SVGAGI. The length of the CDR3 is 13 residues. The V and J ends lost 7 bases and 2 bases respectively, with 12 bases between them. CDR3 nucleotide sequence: TGTGCCAGCAAGAGGAGCAGGACCTACGAGCAGTACTTC. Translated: CASKRSRTYEQYF.

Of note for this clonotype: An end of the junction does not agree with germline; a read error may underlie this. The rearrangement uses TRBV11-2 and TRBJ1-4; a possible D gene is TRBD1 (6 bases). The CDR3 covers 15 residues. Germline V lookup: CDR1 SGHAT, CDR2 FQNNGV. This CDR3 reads CAISLDWGRNEKLFF. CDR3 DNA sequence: TGTGCCATCAGCTTAGACTGGGGGCGAAATGAAAAACTGTTTTTT.

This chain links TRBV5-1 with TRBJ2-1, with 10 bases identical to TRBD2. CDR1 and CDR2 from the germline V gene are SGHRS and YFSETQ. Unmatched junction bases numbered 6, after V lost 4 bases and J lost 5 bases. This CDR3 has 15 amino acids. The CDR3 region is CASSRTSGNNNEQFF. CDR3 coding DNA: TGCGCCAGCAGCCGGACTAGCGGAAACAACAATGAGCAGTTCTTC.

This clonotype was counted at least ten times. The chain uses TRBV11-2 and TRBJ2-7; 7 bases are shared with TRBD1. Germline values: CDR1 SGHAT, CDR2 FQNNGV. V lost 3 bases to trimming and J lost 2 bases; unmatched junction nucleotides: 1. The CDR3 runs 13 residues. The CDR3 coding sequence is TGTGCCAGCAGCTTCGGGACAGCCTACGAGCAGTACTTC. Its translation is CASSFGTAYEQYF.

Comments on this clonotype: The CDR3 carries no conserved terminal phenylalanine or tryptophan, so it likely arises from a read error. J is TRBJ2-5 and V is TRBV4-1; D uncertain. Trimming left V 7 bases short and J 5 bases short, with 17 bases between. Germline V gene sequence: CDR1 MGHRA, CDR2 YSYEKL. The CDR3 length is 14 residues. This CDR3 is CASNHAISSETQYL. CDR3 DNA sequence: TGCGCCAGCAACCACGCCATCTCGTCGGAGACCCAGTACCTC.

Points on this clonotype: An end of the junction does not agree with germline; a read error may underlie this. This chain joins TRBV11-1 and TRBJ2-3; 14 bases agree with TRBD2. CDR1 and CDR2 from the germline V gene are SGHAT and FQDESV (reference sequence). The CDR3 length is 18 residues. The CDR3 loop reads CASSLPQTSGRETDTQYF. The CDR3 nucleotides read TGTGCCAGCAGCTTACCCCAGACTAGCGGGAGGGAAACAGATACGCAATATTTT.

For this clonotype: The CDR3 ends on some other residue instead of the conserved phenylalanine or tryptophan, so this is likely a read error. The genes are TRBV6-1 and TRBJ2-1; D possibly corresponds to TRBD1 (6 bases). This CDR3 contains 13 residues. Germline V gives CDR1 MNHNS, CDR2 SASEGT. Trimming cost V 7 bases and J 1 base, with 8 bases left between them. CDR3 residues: CASKTGSYNEQFL. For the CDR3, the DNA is TGTGCCAGCAAAACAGGGTCCTACAATGAGCAGTTCCTC.

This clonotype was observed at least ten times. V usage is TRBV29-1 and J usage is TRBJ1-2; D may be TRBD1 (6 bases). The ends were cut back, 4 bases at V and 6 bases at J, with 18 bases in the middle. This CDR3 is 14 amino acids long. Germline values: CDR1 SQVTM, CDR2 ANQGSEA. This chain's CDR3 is CSVGTGTGGNGYTF. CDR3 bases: TGCAGCGTTGGAACAGGGACTGGGGGTAATGGCTACACCTTC.

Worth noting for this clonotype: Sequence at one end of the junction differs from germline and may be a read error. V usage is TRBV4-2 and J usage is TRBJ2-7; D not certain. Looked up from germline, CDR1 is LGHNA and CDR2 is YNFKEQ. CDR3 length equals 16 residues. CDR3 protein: CASSQDPAEQAYEQYF. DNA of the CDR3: TGTGCCAGCAGCCAAGATCCGGCAGAGCAGGCCTACGAGCAATACTTC.

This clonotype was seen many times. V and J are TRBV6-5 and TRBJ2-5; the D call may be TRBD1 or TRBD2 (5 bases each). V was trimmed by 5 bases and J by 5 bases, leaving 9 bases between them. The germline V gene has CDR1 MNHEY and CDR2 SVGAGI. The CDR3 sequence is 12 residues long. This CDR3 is CASSTREETQYF. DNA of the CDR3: TGTGCCAGCAGTACCAGGGAGGAGACCCAGTACTTC.

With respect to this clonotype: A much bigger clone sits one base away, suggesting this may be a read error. CDR3 sequence: CVSSQWDRETQYF. The CDR3 DNA is TGCGTCAGCAGCCAGTGGGACAGAGAGACCCAGTACTTC. This rearrangement joins TRBV4-1 to TRBJ2-5; 7 bases fit TRBD1. Germline assignment: CDR1 MGHRA and CDR2 YSYEKL. This CDR3 contains 13 residues.

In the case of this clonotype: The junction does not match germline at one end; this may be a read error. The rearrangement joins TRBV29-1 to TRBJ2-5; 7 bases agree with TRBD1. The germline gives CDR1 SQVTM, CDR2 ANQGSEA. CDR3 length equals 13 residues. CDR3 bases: TGTAGCGTTGGCGAACAGGGGATAGAGACCCAGTACTTC. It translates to CSVGEQGIETQYF.

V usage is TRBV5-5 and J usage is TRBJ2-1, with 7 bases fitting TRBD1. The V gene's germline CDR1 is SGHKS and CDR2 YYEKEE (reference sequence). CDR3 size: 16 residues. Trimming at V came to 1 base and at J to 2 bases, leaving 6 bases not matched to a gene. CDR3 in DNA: TGTGCCAGCAGCTTGCGGGACAGCTGGCCCTACAATGAGCAGTTCTTC. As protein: CASSLRDSWPYNEQFF.

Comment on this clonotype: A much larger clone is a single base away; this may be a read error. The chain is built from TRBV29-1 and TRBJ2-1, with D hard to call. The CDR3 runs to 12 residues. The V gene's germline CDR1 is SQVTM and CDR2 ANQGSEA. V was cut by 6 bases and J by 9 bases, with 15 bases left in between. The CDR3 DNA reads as TGCAGCGTAGAGACTGAACCCTCTGAGCAGTTCTTC. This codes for CSVETEPSEQFF.

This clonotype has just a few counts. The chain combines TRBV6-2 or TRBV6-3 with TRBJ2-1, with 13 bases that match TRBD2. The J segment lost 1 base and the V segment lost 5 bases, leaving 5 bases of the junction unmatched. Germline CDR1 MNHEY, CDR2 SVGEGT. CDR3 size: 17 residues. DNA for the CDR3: TGTGCCAGCAGTGGACTAGCGGGAGCGTCGTCCTACAATGAGCAGTTCTTC. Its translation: CASSGLAGASSYNEQFF.

The CDR3 here is CASSQGTSGICDEQFF. The CDR3 bases are TGCGCCAGCAGCCAAGGGACTAGCGGGATATGCGATGAGCAGTTCTTC. The V call is TRBV4-3, the J call TRBJ2-1; 12 positions match TRBD2. The V and J ends lost 1 base and 8 bases, in that order; junction bases with no gene match: 6. Germline-derived CDR1 and CDR2 are LGHNA and YSLEER. The CDR3 loop spans 16 amino acids.

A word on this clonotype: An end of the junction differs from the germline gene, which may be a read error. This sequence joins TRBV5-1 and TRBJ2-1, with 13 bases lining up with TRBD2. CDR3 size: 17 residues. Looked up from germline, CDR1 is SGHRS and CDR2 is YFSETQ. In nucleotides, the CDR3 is TGCGCCAGCATCTTGTTCGGACTAGCGGGAGTATCTAATGAGCAGTTCTTC. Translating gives CASILFGLAGVSNEQFF.

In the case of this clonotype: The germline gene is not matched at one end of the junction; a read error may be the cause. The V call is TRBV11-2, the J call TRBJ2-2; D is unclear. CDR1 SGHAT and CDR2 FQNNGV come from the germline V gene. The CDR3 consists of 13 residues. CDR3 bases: TGTGCGAGCAGCTTGATGAAGACCGGGGAGCTGTTTTTT. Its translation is CASSLMKTGELFF.

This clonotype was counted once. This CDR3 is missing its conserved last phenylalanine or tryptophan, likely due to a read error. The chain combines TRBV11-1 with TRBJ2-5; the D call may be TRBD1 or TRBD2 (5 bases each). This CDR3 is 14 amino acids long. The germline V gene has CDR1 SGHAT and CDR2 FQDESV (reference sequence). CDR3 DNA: TGCGCCAGCAGTGGACATGTGGAGGTGGAGACCCAGTACCTC. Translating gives CASSGHVEVETQYL.

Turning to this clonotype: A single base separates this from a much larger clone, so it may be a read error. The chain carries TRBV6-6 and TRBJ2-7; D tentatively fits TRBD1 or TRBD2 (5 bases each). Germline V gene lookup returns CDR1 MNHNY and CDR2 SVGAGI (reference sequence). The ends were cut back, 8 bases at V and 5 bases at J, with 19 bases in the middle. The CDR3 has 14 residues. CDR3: CASDIGFGANEQYF. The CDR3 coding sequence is TGTGCCAGCGATATAGGTTTCGGGGCGAACGAGCAGTACTTC.

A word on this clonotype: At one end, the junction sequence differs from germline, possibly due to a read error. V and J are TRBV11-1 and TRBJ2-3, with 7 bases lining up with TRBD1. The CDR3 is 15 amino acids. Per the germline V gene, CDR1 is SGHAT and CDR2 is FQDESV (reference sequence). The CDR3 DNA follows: TGTGACAGCAGCCTAGGGACAGCTCCCATAGATACGCAGTATTTT. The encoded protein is CDSSLGTAPIDTQYF.

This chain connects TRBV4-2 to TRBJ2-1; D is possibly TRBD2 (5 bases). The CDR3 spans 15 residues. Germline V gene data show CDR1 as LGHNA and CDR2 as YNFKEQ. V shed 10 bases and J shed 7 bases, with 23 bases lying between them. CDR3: CANSRTGGPGNEQFF. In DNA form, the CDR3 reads TGTGCCAACAGTCGGACCGGAGGACCGGGGAATGAGCAGTTCTTC.